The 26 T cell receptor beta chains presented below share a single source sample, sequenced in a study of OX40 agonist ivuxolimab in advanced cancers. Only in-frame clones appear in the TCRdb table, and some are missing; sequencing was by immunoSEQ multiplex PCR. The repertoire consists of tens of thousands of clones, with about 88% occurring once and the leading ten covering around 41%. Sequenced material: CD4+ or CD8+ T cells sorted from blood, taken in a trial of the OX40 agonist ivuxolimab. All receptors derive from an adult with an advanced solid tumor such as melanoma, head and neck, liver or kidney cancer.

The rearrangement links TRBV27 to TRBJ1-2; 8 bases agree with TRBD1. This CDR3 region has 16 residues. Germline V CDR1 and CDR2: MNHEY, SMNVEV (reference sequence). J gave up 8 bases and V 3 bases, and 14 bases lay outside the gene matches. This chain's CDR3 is CASSFMPPNRGYGYTF. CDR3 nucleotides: TGTGCCAGCAGTTTTATGCCCCCTAACAGGGGGTACGGCTACACCTTC.

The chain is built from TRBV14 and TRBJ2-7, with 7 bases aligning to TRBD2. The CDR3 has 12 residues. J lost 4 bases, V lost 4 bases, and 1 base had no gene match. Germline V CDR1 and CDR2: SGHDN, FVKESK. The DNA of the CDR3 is TGTGCCAGCAGCCTCGGGGGGTACGAGCAGTACTTC. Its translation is CASSLGGYEQYF. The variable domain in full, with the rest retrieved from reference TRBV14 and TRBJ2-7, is EAGVTQFPSHSVIEKGQTVTLRCDPISGHDNLYWYRRVMGKEIKFLLHFVKESKQDESGMPNNRFLAERTGGTYSTLKVQPAELEDSGVYFCASSLGGYEQYFGPGTRLTVT.

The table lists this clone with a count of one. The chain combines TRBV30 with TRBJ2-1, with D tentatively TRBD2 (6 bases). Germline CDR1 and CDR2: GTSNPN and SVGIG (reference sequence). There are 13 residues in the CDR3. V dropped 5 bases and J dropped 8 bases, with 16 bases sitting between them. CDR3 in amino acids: CAWSGLPQDEQFF. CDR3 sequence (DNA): TGTGCCTGGTCGGGACTCCCCCAAGATGAGCAGTTCTTC.

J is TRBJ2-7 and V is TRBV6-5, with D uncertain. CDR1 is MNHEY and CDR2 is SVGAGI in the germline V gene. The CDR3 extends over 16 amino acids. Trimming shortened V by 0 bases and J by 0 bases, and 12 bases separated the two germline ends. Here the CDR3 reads CASSYSRPSFSYEQYF. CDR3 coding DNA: TGTGCCAGCAGTTACTCGAGGCCATCATTCTCCTACGAGCAGTACTTC.

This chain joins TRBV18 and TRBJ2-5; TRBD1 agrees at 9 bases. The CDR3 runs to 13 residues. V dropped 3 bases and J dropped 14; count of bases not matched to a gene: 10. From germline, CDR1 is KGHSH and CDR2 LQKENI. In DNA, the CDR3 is TGTGCCAGCTCACCGGATGAAGGGACAGGGATATACTTC. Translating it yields CASSPDEGTGIYF.

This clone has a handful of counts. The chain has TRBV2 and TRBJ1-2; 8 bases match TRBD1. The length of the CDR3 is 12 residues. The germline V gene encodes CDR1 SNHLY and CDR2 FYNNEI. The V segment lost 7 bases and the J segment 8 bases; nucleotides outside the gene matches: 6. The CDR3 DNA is TGTGCCAGCACGGACAGGGCTGGGGGCTACACCTTC. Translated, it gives CASTDRAGGYTF.

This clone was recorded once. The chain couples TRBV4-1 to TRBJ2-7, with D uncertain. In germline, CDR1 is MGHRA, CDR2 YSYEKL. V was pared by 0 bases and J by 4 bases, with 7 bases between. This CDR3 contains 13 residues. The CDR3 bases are TGCGCCAGCAGCCAAGATTCAGGATACGAGCAGTACTTC. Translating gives CASSQDSGYEQYF.

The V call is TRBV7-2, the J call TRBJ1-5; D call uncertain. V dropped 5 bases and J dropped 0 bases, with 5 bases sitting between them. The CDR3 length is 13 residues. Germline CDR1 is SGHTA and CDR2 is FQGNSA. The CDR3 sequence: CASSLNSNQPQHF. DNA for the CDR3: TGTGCCAGCAGCCTAAATAGCAATCAGCCCCAGCATTTT.

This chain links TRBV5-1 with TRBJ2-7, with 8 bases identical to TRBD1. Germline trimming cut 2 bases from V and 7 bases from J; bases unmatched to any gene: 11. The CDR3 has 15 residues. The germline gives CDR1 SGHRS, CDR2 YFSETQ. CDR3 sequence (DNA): TGCGCCAGCAGCTTAGCACAGGGGGTAATTAAGGAGCAGTACTTC. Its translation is CASSLAQGVIKEQYF.

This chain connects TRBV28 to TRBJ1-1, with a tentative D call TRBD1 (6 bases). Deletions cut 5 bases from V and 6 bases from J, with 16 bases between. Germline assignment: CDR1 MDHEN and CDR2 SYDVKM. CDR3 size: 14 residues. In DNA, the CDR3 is TGTGCCAGCAGTCTCCGCCCGGGGGGGCCTGAAGCTTTCTTT. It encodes CASSLRPGGPEAFF. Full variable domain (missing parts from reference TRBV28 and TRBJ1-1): DVKVTQSSRYLVKRTGEKVFLECVQDMDHENMFWYRQDPGLGLRLIYFSYDVKMKEKGDIPEGYSVSREKKERFSLILESASTNQTSMYLCASSLRPGGPEAFFGQGTRLTVV.

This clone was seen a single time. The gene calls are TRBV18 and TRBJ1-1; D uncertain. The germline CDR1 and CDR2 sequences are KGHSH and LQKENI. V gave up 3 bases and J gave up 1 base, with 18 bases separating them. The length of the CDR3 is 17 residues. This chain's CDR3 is CASSPHSPSEKNTEAFF. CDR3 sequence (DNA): TGTGCCAGCTCACCGCATAGTCCCTCCGAGAAGAACACTGAAGCTTTCTTT.

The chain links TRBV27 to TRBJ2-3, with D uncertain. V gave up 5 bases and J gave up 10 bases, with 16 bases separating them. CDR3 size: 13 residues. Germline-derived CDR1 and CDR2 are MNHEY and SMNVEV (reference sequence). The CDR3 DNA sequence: TGTGCCAGCAGTCTCCTCGGCTTAGGAGCGCAGTATTTT. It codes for CASSLLGLGAQYF.

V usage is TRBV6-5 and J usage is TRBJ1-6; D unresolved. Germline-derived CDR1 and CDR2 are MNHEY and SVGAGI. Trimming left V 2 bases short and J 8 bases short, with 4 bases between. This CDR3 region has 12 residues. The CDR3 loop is CASSYGDSPLHF. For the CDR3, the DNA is TGTGCCAGCAGTTACGGGGATTCACCCCTCCACTTT.

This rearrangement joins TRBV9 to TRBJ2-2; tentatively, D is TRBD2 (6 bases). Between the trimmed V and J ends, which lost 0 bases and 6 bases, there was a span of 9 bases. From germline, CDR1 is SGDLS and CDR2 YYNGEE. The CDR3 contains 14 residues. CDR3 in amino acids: CASSVGGEAGELFF. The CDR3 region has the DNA TGTGCCAGCAGCGTAGGCGGGGAGGCCGGGGAGCTGTTTTTT. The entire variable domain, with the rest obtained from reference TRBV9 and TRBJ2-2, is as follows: DSGVTQTPKHLITATGQRVTLRCSPRSGDLSVYWYQQSLDQGLQFLIQYYNGEERAKGNILERFSAQQFPDLHSELNLSSLELGDSALYFCASSVGGEAGELFFGEGSRLTVL.

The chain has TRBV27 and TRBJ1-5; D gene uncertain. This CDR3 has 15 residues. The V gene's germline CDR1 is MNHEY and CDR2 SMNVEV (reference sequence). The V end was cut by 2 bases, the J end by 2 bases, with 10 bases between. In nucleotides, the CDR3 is TGTGCCAGCAGTTTAGGTCCGAGGGGCAATCAGCCCCAGCATTTT. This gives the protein CASSLGPRGNQPQHF.

Written as DNA, the CDR3 is TGTGCCAGCAGCTTAGTTACCGGCAGGGGCTCTGGGGCCAACGTCCTGACTTTC. Translation gives CASSLVTGRGSGANVLTF. The chain carries TRBV7-9 and TRBJ2-6, with D maybe TRBD1 (6 bases). From germline, CDR1 is SEHNR and CDR2 FQNEAQ (reference sequence). This CDR3 is 18 amino acids long. The V and J ends lost 1 base and 0 bases respectively, with 13 bases between them.

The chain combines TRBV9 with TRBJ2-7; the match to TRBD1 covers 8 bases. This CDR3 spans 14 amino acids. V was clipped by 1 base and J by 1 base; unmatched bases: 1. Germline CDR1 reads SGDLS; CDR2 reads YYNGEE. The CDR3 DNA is TGTGCCAGCAGCGTAAGACAGGGGTCCTACGAGCAGTACTTC. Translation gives CASSVRQGSYEQYF.

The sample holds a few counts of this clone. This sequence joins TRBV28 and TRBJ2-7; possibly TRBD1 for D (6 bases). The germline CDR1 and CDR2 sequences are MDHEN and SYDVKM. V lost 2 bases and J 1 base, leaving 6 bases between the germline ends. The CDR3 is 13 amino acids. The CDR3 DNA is TGTGCCAGCAGTTTACAGGGGTCCTACGAGCAGTACTTC. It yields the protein CASSLQGSYEQYF. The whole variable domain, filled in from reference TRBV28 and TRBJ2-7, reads DVKVTQSSRYLVKRTGEKVFLECVQDMDHENMFWYRQDPGLGLRLIYFSYDVKMKEKGDIPEGYSVSREKKERFSLILESASTNQTSMYLCASSLQGSYEQYFGPGTRLTVT.

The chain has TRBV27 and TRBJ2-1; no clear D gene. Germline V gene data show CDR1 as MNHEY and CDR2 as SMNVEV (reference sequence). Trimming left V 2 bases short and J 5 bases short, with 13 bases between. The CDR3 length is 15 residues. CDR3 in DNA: TGTGCCAGCAGTTTAGGGCAGCCTTGGGACAATGAGCAGTTCTTC. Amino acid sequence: CASSLGQPWDNEQFF.

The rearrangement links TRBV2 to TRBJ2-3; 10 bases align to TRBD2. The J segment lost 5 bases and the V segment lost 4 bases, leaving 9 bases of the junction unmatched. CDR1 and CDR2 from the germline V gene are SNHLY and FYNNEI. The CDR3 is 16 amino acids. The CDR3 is CASSGERGGEGDTQYF. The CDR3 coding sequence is TGTGCCAGCAGTGGTGAGCGGGGGGGCGAAGGAGATACGCAGTATTTT.

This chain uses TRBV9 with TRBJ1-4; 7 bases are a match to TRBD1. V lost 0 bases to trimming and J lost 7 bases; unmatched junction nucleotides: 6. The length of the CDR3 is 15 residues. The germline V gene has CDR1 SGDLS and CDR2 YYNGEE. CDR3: CASSVGDSGSEKLFF. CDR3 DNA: TGTGCCAGCAGCGTAGGGGACAGTGGTTCTGAAAAACTGTTTTTT.

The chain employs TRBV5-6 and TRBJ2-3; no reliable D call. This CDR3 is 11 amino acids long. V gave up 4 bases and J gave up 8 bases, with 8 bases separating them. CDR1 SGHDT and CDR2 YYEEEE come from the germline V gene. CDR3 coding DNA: TGTGCCAGCAGCAGTTCGGTTACGCAGTATTTT. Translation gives CASSSSVTQYF.

The CDR3 sequence is CASSFSGGPYGEQYF. The CDR3 nucleotides are TGTGCCAGCAGTTTTAGCGGGGGGCCCTACGGCGAGCAGTACTTC. The chain employs TRBV27 and TRBJ2-7, with 10 nucleotides matching TRBD2. The CDR3 totals 15 residues. Germline loops: CDR1 MNHEY, CDR2 SMNVEV (reference sequence). The trim removed 3 bases at V and 6 bases at J, leaving 8 bases unmatched.

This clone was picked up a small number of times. The CDR3 here is CASSLGLAGALNTGELFF. The CDR3, as DNA: TGTGCCAGCAGCCTAGGACTAGCGGGGGCCCTAAACACCGGGGAGCTGTTTTTT. The chain couples TRBV7-9 to TRBJ2-2; TRBD2 matches 13 bases. The CDR3 is 18 amino acids. CDR1 SEHNR and CDR2 FQNEAQ come from the germline V gene (reference sequence). Trimming cost V 5 bases and J 2 bases; bases outside gene matches: 8.

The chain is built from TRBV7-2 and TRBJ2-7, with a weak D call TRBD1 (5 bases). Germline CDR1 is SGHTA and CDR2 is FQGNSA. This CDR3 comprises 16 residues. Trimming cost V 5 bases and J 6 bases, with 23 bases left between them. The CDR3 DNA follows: TGTGCCAGCAGCCCCGCTCTGTGGGCAGGGTCGAGCGAGCAGTACTTC. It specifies CASSPALWAGSSEQYF.

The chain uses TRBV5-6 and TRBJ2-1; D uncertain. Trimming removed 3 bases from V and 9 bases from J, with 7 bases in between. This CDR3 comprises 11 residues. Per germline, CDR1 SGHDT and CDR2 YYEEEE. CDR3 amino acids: CASSSEGEQFF. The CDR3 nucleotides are TGTGCCAGCAGCTCGGAAGGTGAGCAGTTCTTC.